Listed below are T cell receptor beta chains from one sample, sequenced in a study of beta chain features in type 1 diabetes. TCRdb's copy holds only in-frame clones and misses some; the assay was immunoSEQ multiplex PCR. The sample contains about 160,000 clones, 9% of which appear only once. Sequencing was performed on central memory CD4+ T cells from blood. The receptor set was obtained from a woman in her 30s with type 1 diabetes. Both conserved end residues are trimmed from each CDR3. The D gene is left open where the match is weak.

v_gene	d_gene	j_gene	len	CDR3aa
TRBV7-2	TRBD1	TRBJ1-2	12	ASSVTGVGYGYT
TRBV28	-	TRBJ1-5	13	ASTSEGAGDQPQH
TRBV7-7	TRBD2	TRBJ2-3	12	ASSLGAGADTQY
TRBV7-9	-	TRBJ2-5	13	ASSLEQGRRETQY
TRBV7-9	-	TRBJ2-5	10	ASSPTVPTQY
TRBV27	-	TRBJ2-6	17	ASKARFSTVGSGANVLT
TRBV5-6	TRBD1	TRBJ2-5	12	ASSLDRGLETQY
TRBV15	TRBD1	TRBJ1-1	12	ATSRDLGTGEAF
TRBV9	-	TRBJ1-2	12	ASSVEVRGEGYT
TRBV19	-	TRBJ2-2	13	ASASYRAGTGELF
TRBV29-1	-	TRBJ2-1	11	SAQTSSYNEQF
TRBV4-1	-	TRBJ2-1	17	ASSPQPSSAVMPYNEQF
TRBV27	-	TRBJ1-4	12	ASGEWGEEEKLF
TRBV30	TRBD1	TRBJ1-3	14	AWRSGTDFSGNTIY
TRBV27	-	TRBJ2-7	12	ASSTDRYNYEQY
TRBV29-1	TRBD1	TRBJ1-2	11	SVSSGQAYGYT
TRBV10-3	-	TRBJ2-7	13	AISEGSELFDEQY
TRBV29-1	-	TRBJ2-3	9	SSYFSDTQY
TRBV30	TRBD1	TRBJ1-1	13	AWSVEGQGRTEAF
TRBV15	TRBD1	TRBJ1-5	12	ATSRDGQDQPQH
TRBV19	TRBD2	TRBJ2-1	16	ASSIDGRAYGSNNEQF
TRBV29-1	-	TRBJ2-2	12	SVPQPGHGRELF
TRBV29-1	-	TRBJ1-1	10	SVVDTGTEAF
TRBV11-2	-	TRBJ2-3	11	ASTPQGTDTQY
TRBV5-1	-	TRBJ1-2	12	ASSLTDSIYGYT
TRBV29-1	TRBD1	TRBJ1-1	12	SAKFQGVNTEAF
TRBV28	TRBD1	TRBJ1-5	12	ASSPGTGGYPQH